The source of this T cell receptor (beta chain) is a study of control samples from healthy donors and cancer patients. Assay used: immunoSEQ multiplex PCR; TCRdb lists only in-frame clones, some missing. The table has about 79,000 clones, 93% seen once; the top ten hold roughly 1.3%. V lost 7 bases, J lost 7 bases, and 14 bases lay in between. The germline V gene encodes CDR1 LNHDA and CDR2 SQIVND (reference sequence). The CDR3 extends over 13 amino acids. V is TRBV19 and J is TRBJ1-5, with TRBD1 as a possible D gene (6 bases). This TCR derives from a woman aged 40-49 years with lung cancer. Sequencing input: PBMCs. The CDR3 sequence is CASTGVGYQPQHF. In DNA, the CDR3 is TGTGCCAGTACAGGGGTGGGATACCAGCCCCAGCATTTT.